This is a list of T cell receptor beta chains from one sample in a study of T cells in Graves' hyperthyroidism and ophthalmopathy. TCRdb fed the multiplex PCR reads into MiXCR, producing one record per CDR3 protein. Of approximately 330,000 distinct CDR3 sequences in the sample, 15% to 20% were seen once. Source material: blood. The receptors come from a woman aged 50 to 60 with Graves' hyperthyroidism. Both conserved end residues are part of each CDR3. Fields, in order: J gene, CDR3 length, clone size, V gene, D gene, CDR3 protein, CDR3 DNA. The D gene is left open where the match is weak. The size entry is marked missing in some rows and otherwise reads once, few, many or a size class.

TRBJ2-7,12,few,TRBV20-1,TRBD1,CSGDRGRYEQYF,TGCAGCGGGGACAGGGGGCGATACGAGCAGTACTTC
TRBJ2-2,18,few,TRBV7-8,TRBD2,CASSLGTSGGPNTGELFF,TGTGCCAGCAGCTTAGGGACTAGCGGGGGTCCGAACACCGGGGAGCTGTTTTTT
TRBJ2-7,14,NA,TRBV28,NA,CASSSSGGIYEQYF,TGTGCCAGCAGCTCCTCCGGGGGAATCTACGAGCAGTACTTC
TRBJ1-2,13,many,TRBV18,NA,CASSPGHTYGYTF,TGTGCCAGCTCACCAGGTCACACCTATGGCTACACCTTC
TRBJ1-5,14,NA,TRBV7-2,NA,CASSERGPNQPQHF,TGTGCCAGCAGTGAAAGGGGACCCAATCAGCCCCAGCATTTT
TRBJ2-3,12,NA,TRBV19,NA,CATRDFTDTQYF,TGTGCCACCCGGGACTTCACAGATACGCAGTATTTT
TRBJ2-7,15,NA,TRBV27,TRBD2,CASSLKSGSSYEQYF,TGTGCCAGCAGTCTTAAAAGCGGGAGCTCCTACGAGCAGTACTTC
TRBJ1-4,14,few,TRBV6-1,NA,CASSEPLVSEKLFF,TGTGCCAGCAGTGAACCCTTGGTTAGTGAAAAACTGTTTTTT
TRBJ2-1,17,many,TRBV24-1,TRBD2,CATSDRTSGRARDEQFF,TGTGCCACCAGTGACCGGACTAGCGGGAGGGCTAGAGATGAGCAGTTCTTC
TRBJ2-7,14,many,TRBV11-2,TRBD1,CASSSGTGTYEQYF,TGTGCCAGCAGCTCCGGGACAGGAACCTACGAGCAGTACTTC
TRBJ1-5,15,many,TRBV28,NA,CASSLPPGQNQPQHF,TGTGCCAGCAGTTTACCCCCAGGTCAGAATCAGCCCCAGCATTTT
TRBJ2-1,16,NA,TRBV7-2,TRBD2,CASSFSLAGGGDEQFF,TGTGCCAGCAGCTTCTCACTAGCGGGGGGGGGGGACGAGCAGTTCTTC
TRBJ2-7,14,few,TRBV4-1,NA,CASSQEWAQGGQYF,TGCGCCAGCAGCCAAGAATGGGCCCAAGGGGGGCAGTACTTC
TRBJ1-5,14,many,TRBV20-1,NA,CSASDSLSNQPQHF,TGCAGTGCGTCGGACAGCCTTAGCAATCAGCCCCAGCATTTT
TRBJ1-4,17,NA,TRBV27,TRBD1,CASSLFGQGWTNEKLFF,TGTGCCAGCAGTTTATTTGGACAGGGTTGGACTAATGAAAAACTGTTTTTT
TRBJ2-1,14,many,TRBV7-9,TRBD2,CASSPVLAGIEQFF,TGTGCCAGCAGCCCCGTTTTAGCGGGGATTGAGCAGTTCTTC
TRBJ1-3,14,NA,TRBV19,NA,CASVGGRSGNTIYF,TGTGCCAGCGTTGGGGGACGTTCTGGAAACACCATATATTTT
TRBJ2-7,14,few,TRBV7-3,NA,CASSPSQSTYEQYF,TGTGCCAGCAGCCCCTCACAGAGTACCTACGAGCAGTACTTC
TRBJ2-1,15,many,TRBV5-1,NA,CASSLVQGEYNEQFF,TGCGCCAGCAGCTTGGTTCAGGGAGAGTACAATGAGCAGTTCTTC
TRBJ1-1,15,NA,TRBV20-1,NA,CSAMPGGPVNTEAFF,TGCAGTGCTATGCCCGGGGGGCCGGTGAACACTGAAGCTTTCTTT
TRBJ1-3,14,few,TRBV20-1,TRBD1,CSAQTGVSGNTIYF,TGCAGTGCTCAGACAGGGGTTTCTGGAAACACCATATATTTT
TRBJ2-3,14,many,TRBV12-3/TRBV12-4,NA,CASSLPSVTDTQYF,TGTGCCAGCAGTTTGCCCTCTGTCACAGATACGCAGTATTTT
TRBJ1-6,17,few,TRBV13,NA,CASSLGRRGSYNSPLHF,TGTGCCAGCAGCTTAGGCCGCCGGGGATCCTATAATTCACCCCTCCACTTT
TRBJ2-5,13,NA,TRBV7-9,NA,CASTPSGQETQYF,TGTGCCAGCACCCCGTCGGGACAAGAGACCCAGTACTTC
TRBJ2-1,16,many,TRBV3-1,NA,CASSQVRLDPYNEQFF,TGTGCCAGCAGCCAAGTAAGGCTAGACCCCTACAATGAGCAGTTCTTC
TRBJ1-2,14,NA,TRBV6-1,TRBD1,CASSDGQGYYGYTF,TGTGCCAGCAGCGACGGACAGGGGTACTATGGCTACACCTTC
TRBJ2-7,13,few,TRBV6-1,NA,CASLKEGYNEQYF,TGTGCCAGCCTTAAGGAGGGATACAACGAGCAGTACTTC
TRBJ1-6,16,few,TRBV3-1,NA,CASSQSLQFVDSPLHF,TGTGCCAGCAGCCAGAGCTTACAGTTTGTGGATTCACCCCTCCACTTT
TRBJ2-1,12,NA,TRBV5-1,NA,CASSPDHGRLFF,TGCGCCAGCAGCCCGGACCACGGGCGGCTGTTCTTC
TRBJ2-1,14,few,TRBV7-9,TRBD1,CASSLGQGVNEQFF,TGTGCCAGCAGCTTAGGACAGGGCGTCAATGAGCAGTTCTTC
TRBJ2-2,15,NA,TRBV2,NA,CASSDWRTNTGELFF,TGTGCCAGCAGTGATTGGCGGACAAACACCGGGGAGCTGTTTTTT
TRBJ1-5,17,many,TRBV7-6,TRBD1,CASSPLAGTGGRQPQHF,TGTGCCAGCAGCCCATTAGCCGGGACAGGGGGCCGTCAGCCCCAGCATTTT
TRBJ2-1,15,NA,TRBV11-1,NA,CASSQVAVSYNEQFF,TGTGCCAGCAGCCAAGTAGCGGTCTCCTACAATGAGCAGTTCTTC